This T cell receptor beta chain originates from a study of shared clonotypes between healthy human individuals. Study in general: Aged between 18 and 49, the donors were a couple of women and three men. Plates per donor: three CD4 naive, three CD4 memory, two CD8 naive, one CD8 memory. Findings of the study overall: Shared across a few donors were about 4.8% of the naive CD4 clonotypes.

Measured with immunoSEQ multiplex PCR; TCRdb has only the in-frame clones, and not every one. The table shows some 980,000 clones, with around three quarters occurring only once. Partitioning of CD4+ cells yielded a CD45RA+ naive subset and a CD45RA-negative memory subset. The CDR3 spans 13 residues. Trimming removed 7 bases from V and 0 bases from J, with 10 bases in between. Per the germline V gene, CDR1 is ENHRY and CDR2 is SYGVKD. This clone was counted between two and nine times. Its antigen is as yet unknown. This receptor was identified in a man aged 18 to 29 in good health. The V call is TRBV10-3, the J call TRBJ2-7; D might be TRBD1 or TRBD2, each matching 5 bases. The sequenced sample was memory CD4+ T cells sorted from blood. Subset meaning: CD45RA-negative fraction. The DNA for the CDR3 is TGTGCCATCACCTGGGACGGCTCCTACGAGCAGTACTTC. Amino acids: CAITWDGSYEQYF.